The 20 T cell receptor beta chains in this list originate from one sample, sequenced in a study of patients and donors after allogeneic stem cell transplantation. Via MiXCR, TCRdb re-called the RT-PCR reads, giving one row per CDR3 protein. The profile shows hundreds of thousands of distinct CDR3 sequences, roughly 13% of them singletons. The sequenced sample was blood, either unsorted or a sorted T cell fraction (not recorded which). The receptors were sampled from a human donor who was either an allogeneic HSCT recipient or a stem cell or donor lymphocyte infusion donor (not recorded which). It is not recorded whose cells these are; they may come from a transplant donor.

The rearrangement joins TRBV30 to TRBJ1-2; D is uncertain. Per germline, CDR1 GTSNPN and CDR2 SVGIG (reference sequence). This CDR3 spans 11 amino acids. Trimming removed 4 bases at V and 2 bases at J, with 5 bases between. CDR3 residues: CAWMANYGYTF. CDR3 DNA: TGTGCCTGGATGGCCAACTATGGCTACACCTTC.

A few counts support this clonotype. The gene calls are TRBV7-2 and TRBJ2-5; perhaps TRBD2 as D (5 bases). Deletions cut 5 bases from V and 5 bases from J, with 18 bases between. Per germline, CDR1 SGHTA and CDR2 FQGNSA. This CDR3 spans 15 amino acids. CDR3 nucleotide sequence: TGTGCCAGCAGCCCGTCTGGCCGTCCGGGGGAGACCCAGTACTTC. It translates to CASSPSGRPGETQYF.

This clonotype occurred a few times. The rearrangement uses TRBV5-1 and TRBJ2-7, with D unclear. With 4 bases removed from V and 6 bases from J, the gap between germline ends came to 11 bases. CDR3 size: 12 residues. Germline V gene data show CDR1 as SGHRS and CDR2 as YFSETQ. The CDR3 coding sequence is TGCGCCAGCAGCCTCCCGACGGTCGAGCAGTACTTC. Translated, it gives CASSLPTVEQYF.

The rearrangement uses TRBV12-3 or TRBV12-4 and TRBJ1-1, with D maybe TRBD1 (5 bases). CDR3 length: 14 amino acids. V was cut by 7 bases and J by 1 base, with 13 bases left in between. CDR3: CASITGHQNTEAFF. The CDR3 coding sequence is TGTGCCAGCATTACTGGACACCAGAACACTGAAGCTTTCTTT.

CDR3 region: CASSQTSGDKTGQYF. DNA for the CDR3: TGTGCCAGCAGCCAAACTAGCGGGGACAAGACCGGGCAGTACTTC. The chain links TRBV14 to TRBJ2-7, with TRBD2 identical over 10 bases. This CDR3 region has 15 residues. Germline values: CDR1 SGHDN, CDR2 FVKESK. Trimming took 2 bases from V and 9 from J; bases not matched to a gene: 10.

The rearrangement uses TRBV7-8 and TRBJ2-3; TRBD1 might be the D (5 bases). CDR3 length: 15 amino acids. The germline gives CDR1 SGHVS, CDR2 FQNEAQ. V was trimmed by 0 bases and J by 2 bases, leaving 9 bases between them. Written as DNA, the CDR3 is TGTGCCAGCAGCTTAGCCAACAGGAACACAGATACGCAGTATTTT. Its translation is CASSLANRNTDTQYF.

In this sample, this clonotype turned up a few times. This chain connects TRBV7-2 to TRBJ2-1; no clear D gene. There are 17 residues in the CDR3. Germline CDR1 reads SGHTA; CDR2 reads FQGNSA. The V end was cut by 1 base, the J end by 8 bases, with 21 bases between. The CDR3 here is CASSLVGRPNYGYEQFF. The CDR3 DNA sequence: TGTGCCAGCAGCTTAGTGGGTAGGCCGAACTACGGCTATGAGCAGTTCTTC. The entire variable domain, with the rest obtained from reference TRBV7-2 and TRBJ2-1, is as follows: GAGVSQSPSNKVTEKGKDVELRCDPISGHTALYWYRQSLGQGLEFLIYFQGNSAPDKSGLPSDRFSAERTGGSVSTLTIQRTQQEDSAVYLCASSLVGRPNYGYEQFFGPGTRLTVL.

CDR3 nucleotides: TGTGCCAGCAGACAGGGGGACCGGACCCAGTACTTC. Translating it yields CASRQGDRTQYF. This chain joins TRBV6-5 and TRBJ2-5; TRBD1 matches 8 bases. The CDR3 sequence is 12 residues long. Germline V CDR1 and CDR2: MNHEY, SVGAGI. The V and J ends lost 6 bases and 7 bases, in that order; junction bases with no gene match: 4.

The rearrangement uses TRBV12-3 or TRBV12-4 and TRBJ1-3; TRBD1 matches at 8 bases. The CDR3 covers 15 residues. With 4 bases clipped from V and 4 bases from J, the junction kept 6 bases outside the gene matches. This CDR3 is CASSYSTGAGNTIYF. CDR3 coding DNA: TGTGCCAGCAGTTACTCGACAGGGGCAGGAAACACCATATATTTT.

In this sample, this clonotype turned up a few times. V and J are TRBV27 and TRBJ1-4; 8 bases map to TRBD1. Germline trimming cut 5 bases from V and 1 base from J; bases unmatched to any gene: 3. Looked up from germline, CDR1 is MNHEY and CDR2 is SMNVEV (reference sequence). The CDR3 length is 15 residues. CDR3 nucleotide sequence: TGTGCCAGCAGTATGACAGGGGAAACTAATGAAAAACTGTTTTTT. It translates to CASSMTGETNEKLFF. Based on the CDR3 plus reference TRBV27 and TRBJ1-4, the full variable domain is EAQVTQNPRYLITVTGKKLTVTCSQNMNHEYMSWYRQDPGLGLRQIYYSMNVEVTDKGDVPEGYKVSRKEKRNFPLILESPSPNQTSLYFCASSMTGETNEKLFFGSGTQLSVL.

This clonotype was observed a handful of times. This chain connects TRBV6-5 to TRBJ1-1; D remains unclear. This CDR3 comprises 13 residues. The ends were cut back, 2 bases at V and 3 bases at J, with 7 bases in the middle. Germline V lookup: CDR1 MNHEY, CDR2 SVGAGI. The CDR3 loop is CASSYGEDTEAFF. The CDR3 region has the DNA TGTGCCAGCAGTTACGGAGAGGACACTGAAGCTTTCTTT.

This clonotype has more than one count but fewer than ten. J is TRBJ2-5 and V is TRBV5-4; tentatively, D is TRBD1 or TRBD2 (5 bases each). Trimming removed 2 bases at V and 2 bases at J, with 13 bases between. This CDR3 comprises 15 residues. Germline assignment: CDR1 SGHNT and CDR2 YYREEE (reference sequence). The CDR3 here is CASSFDGTKQETQYF. CDR3 bases: TGTGCCAGCAGCTTCGACGGGACCAAACAAGAGACCCAGTACTTC.

In DNA form, the CDR3 reads TGTGCCAGCAGTCCGTCGGGGGGACATAGCAATCAGCCCCAGCATTTT. The encoded protein is CASSPSGGHSNQPQHF. The chain joins TRBV5-6 to TRBJ1-5; tentative D call: TRBD1 (6 bases). This CDR3 spans 16 amino acids. V was trimmed by 5 bases and J by 0 bases, leaving 15 bases between them. Germline CDR1 SGHDT, CDR2 YYEEEE.

This clonotype was observed at least ten times. This chain connects TRBV5-1 to TRBJ2-3, with 7 nucleotides matching TRBD1. V was clipped by 0 bases and J by 2 bases; unmatched bases: 6. Germline values: CDR1 SGHRS, CDR2 YFSETQ. The CDR3 covers 16 residues. CDR3 sequence reads: CASSLGRDSLTDTQYF. For the CDR3, the DNA is TGCGCCAGCAGCTTGGGACGGGACAGCCTCACAGATACGCAGTATTTT.

This clonotype has only a few counts. The chain recombines TRBV7-2 with TRBJ2-3, with D possibly matching TRBD2 (5 bases). V was pared by 5 bases and J by 4 bases, with 19 bases between. This CDR3 has 16 amino acids. The germline CDR1 and CDR2 sequences are SGHTA and FQGNSA. For the CDR3, the DNA is TGTGCCAGCAGCCCACAGCTGGAGCGGTTTTCAGATACGCAGTATTTT. It translates to CASSPQLERFSDTQYF. Complete variable domain (other parts from reference TRBV7-2 and TRBJ2-3): GAGVSQSPSNKVTEKGKDVELRCDPISGHTALYWYRQSLGQGLEFLIYFQGNSAPDKSGLPSDRFSAERTGGSVSTLTIQRTQQEDSAVYLCASSPQLERFSDTQYFGPGTRLTVL.

At least ten counts were recorded for this clonotype. This sequence joins TRBV28 and TRBJ1-1, with D possibly matching TRBD1 (5 bases). CDR1 and CDR2 from the germline V gene are MDHEN and SYDVKM. The CDR3 covers 12 residues. The V end lost 5 bases, the J end lost 11 bases, and 15 bases lay between the germline ends. The CDR3 DNA sequence: TGTGCCAGCAGTGGTAATGGGGGGAGGGCTTTCTTT. It codes for CASSGNGGRAFF.

This clonotype was detected ten times or more. This rearrangement joins TRBV5-6 to TRBJ2-7; D might be TRBD2 (5 bases). Trimming left V 5 bases short and J 2 bases short, with 17 bases between. CDR1 and CDR2 (germline): SGHDT, YYEEEE. This CDR3 region has 15 residues. The CDR3 DNA follows: TGTGCCAGCAGTGCCCGCCGGGGTGCGACCTACGAGCAGTACTTC. It translates to CASSARRGATYEQYF.

The V gene is TRBV20-1, the J gene TRBJ2-1; 9 bases align to TRBD2. Germline trimming cut 3 bases from V and 5 bases from J; bases unmatched to any gene: 11. The CDR3 loop spans 16 amino acids. Germline CDR1 reads DFQATT; CDR2 reads SNEGSKA (reference sequence). DNA of the CDR3: TGCAGTGCTAGGGGATTTCTAGCGGGGCAAGACAATGAGCAGTTCTTC. Translating gives CSARGFLAGQDNEQFF.

The chain employs TRBV19 and TRBJ2-3; 7 bases align to TRBD2. CDR1 LNHDA and CDR2 SQIVND come from the germline V gene (reference sequence). The CDR3 has 16 amino acids. With V trimmed by 0 bases and J by 4 bases, 7 bases remained unmatched. The CDR3, as DNA: TGTGCCAGTAGTATAGAGGGGCGGGAGCTCCCAGATACGCAGTATTTT. The encoded protein is CASSIEGRELPDTQYF.

This clonotype came up a few times. The chain combines TRBV5-4 with TRBJ1-1; 9 positions agree with TRBD1. CDR3 length equals 15 residues. Looked up from germline, CDR1 is SGHNT and CDR2 is YYREEE (reference sequence). V trimming: 4 bases; J trimming: 4 bases; junction bases outside the gene matches: 8. The CDR3 reads CASSGSQGAGTEAFF. The DNA for the CDR3 is TGTGCCAGCAGCGGTTCACAGGGGGCCGGCACTGAAGCTTTCTTT.